A single T cell receptor beta chain is shown here with its context. Authors' processing steps: Estimation of nucleated cell counts relied on the amplification of reference gene primers. Generated by immunoSEQ multiplex PCR, the TCRdb table keeps only in-frame clones and is missing some. V and J calls and clone size are those listed in that table; D and trimming were worked out from the DNA. The sample includes about 240,000 clones, approximately 88% of them seen just once. The source of the sample is a study of blood T cell repertoires in COVID-19. For the study at large: In each case, the material was cDNA or gDNA derived from T cells, B-cell-depleted T cells, or PBMCs.

Input material: peripheral blood. The clonotype comes from a woman under 40 with acute or convalescent COVID-19.

In DNA form, the CDR3 reads TGCAGCGTAGATACAGCCTACAATGAGCAGTTCTTC. Its protein is CSVDTAYNEQFF. The chain uses TRBV29-1 and TRBJ2-1; D uncertain. V was trimmed by 6 bases and J by 2 bases, leaving 8 bases between them. CDR3 length: 12 residues. Germline lookup yields CDR1 SQVTM and CDR2 ANQGSEA.